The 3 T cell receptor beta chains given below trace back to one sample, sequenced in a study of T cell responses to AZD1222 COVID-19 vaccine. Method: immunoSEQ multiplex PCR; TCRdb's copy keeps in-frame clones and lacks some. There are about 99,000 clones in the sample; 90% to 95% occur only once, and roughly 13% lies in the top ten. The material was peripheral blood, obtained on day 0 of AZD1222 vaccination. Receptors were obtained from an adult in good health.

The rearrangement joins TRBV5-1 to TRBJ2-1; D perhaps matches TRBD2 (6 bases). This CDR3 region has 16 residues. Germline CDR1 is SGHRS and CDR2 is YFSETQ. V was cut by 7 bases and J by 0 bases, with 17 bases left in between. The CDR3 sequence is CASERRGPSSYNEQFF. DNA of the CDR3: TGCGCCAGCGAGAGGAGGGGTCCCAGCTCCTACAATGAGCAGTTCTTC.

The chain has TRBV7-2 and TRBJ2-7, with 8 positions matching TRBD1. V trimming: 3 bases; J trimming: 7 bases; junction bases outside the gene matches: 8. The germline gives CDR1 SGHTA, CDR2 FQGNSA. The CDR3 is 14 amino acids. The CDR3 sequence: CASSLIRGQGEQYF. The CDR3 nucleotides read TGTGCCAGCAGCTTGATCAGGGGGCAGGGGGAGCAGTACTTC.

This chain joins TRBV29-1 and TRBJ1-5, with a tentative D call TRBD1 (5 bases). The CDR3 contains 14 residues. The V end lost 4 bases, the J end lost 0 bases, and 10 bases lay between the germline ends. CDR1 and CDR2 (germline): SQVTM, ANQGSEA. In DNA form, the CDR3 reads TGCAGCGTTGGGGAGGGGTATAGCAATCAGCCCCAGCATTTT. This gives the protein CSVGEGYSNQPQHF.